The 25 T cell receptor beta chains presented below share a single source sample, sequenced in a study of shared T cell receptors in the human thymus. TCRdb keeps only in-frame clones here, not all; method: immunoSEQ multiplex PCR. The sample holds about 660,000 clones; approximately 88% are singletons and the top ten take approximately 0.01%. A further study also used this sample, focusing on human thymus T cells.

Sample: thymocytes. Source of these receptors: a boy under two years old with a congenital heart defect.

This sequence joins TRBV7-2 and TRBJ2-5, with 10 bases matching TRBD1. The V and J ends lost 1 base and 3 bases, in that order; junction bases with no gene match: 5. Germline CDR1 reads SGHTA; CDR2 reads FQGNSA. CDR3 length: 16 amino acids. For the CDR3, the DNA is TGTGCCAGCAGCTTAGTGGGACAGGGGTTCGAAGAGACCCAGTACTTC. Its protein product is CASSLVGQGFEETQYF.

The chain recombines TRBV5-1 with TRBJ2-3; 7 bases are shared with TRBD2. Looked up from germline, CDR1 is SGHRS and CDR2 is YFSETQ. The trim removed 4 bases at V and 6 bases at J, leaving 5 bases unmatched. This CDR3 comprises 13 residues. CDR3 residues: CASSLRRGDTQYF. Here the CDR3 DNA reads TGCGCCAGCAGCCTTCGGCGGGGGGATACGCAGTATTTT.

CDR3: CASSLVTSSYNEQFF. CDR3 sequence (DNA): TGTGCCAGCAGCTTAGTAACTAGCTCCTACAATGAGCAGTTCTTC. The J gene is TRBJ2-1, the V gene TRBV7-9; weak D call: TRBD2 (5 bases). The ends were cut back, 1 base at V and 0 bases at J, with 7 bases in the middle. This CDR3 spans 15 amino acids. Germline-derived CDR1 and CDR2 are SEHNR and FQNEAQ (reference sequence).

The V and J genes are TRBV7-8 and TRBJ2-7; 7 nucleotides align to TRBD2. Looked up from germline, CDR1 is SGHVS and CDR2 is FQNEAQ. The CDR3 is made up of 19 amino acids. J gave up 3 bases and V 6 bases, and 23 bases lay outside the gene matches. CDR3 sequence reads: CASSQKRDEPLGKVYEQYF. The CDR3 nucleotides are TGTGCCAGCAGTCAAAAGCGGGACGAACCTTTGGGAAAGGTCTACGAGCAGTACTTC.

This clone was detected only once. The chain recombines TRBV29-1 with TRBJ2-1; 11 positions match TRBD2. CDR3 length equals 15 residues. The germline V gene has CDR1 SQVTM and CDR2 ANQGSEA. The V gene end was trimmed by 4 bases and the J gene end by 6 bases; junction bases not matched to a gene: 8. CDR3 nucleotide sequence: TGCAGCGTTGCCGGGACTAGCGGAGTCACCAATGAGCAGTTCTTC. Its translation is CSVAGTSGVTNEQFF.

This clone was picked up a small number of times. This sequence joins TRBV10-3 and TRBJ2-6; D remains unclear. This CDR3 contains 15 residues. The V end lost 4 bases, the J end lost 0 bases, and 7 bases lay between the germline ends. Germline assignment: CDR1 ENHRY and CDR2 SYGVKD. The CDR3 sequence: CAISVSSSGANVLTF. DNA of the CDR3: TGTGCCATCAGTGTTAGTTCCTCTGGGGCCAACGTCCTGACTTTC.

The rearrangement joins TRBV27 to TRBJ2-1; D may be TRBD1 (5 bases). The CDR3 is made up of 14 amino acids. V shed 4 bases and J shed 6 bases, with 13 bases lying between them. Germline CDR1 MNHEY, CDR2 SMNVEV (reference sequence). CDR3 coding DNA: TGTGCCAGCAGTTGGGCGTGGGGCACCAATGAGCAGTTCTTC. It is translated as CASSWAWGTNEQFF.

This sequence joins TRBV11-2 and TRBJ2-1; TRBD1 matches at 7 bases. The germline V gene encodes CDR1 SGHAT and CDR2 FQNNGV. V trimming: 4 bases; J trimming: 6 bases; junction bases outside the gene matches: 6. The CDR3 runs 14 residues. CDR3 DNA: TGTGCCAGCAGCTCGCCGGGACAGACCAATGAGCAGTTCTTC. Protein product: CASSSPGQTNEQFF.

The chain couples TRBV9 to TRBJ2-2; 9 bases are a match to TRBD2. The J segment lost 4 bases and the V segment lost 0 bases, leaving 4 bases of the junction unmatched. In germline, CDR1 is SGDLS, CDR2 YYNGEE. CDR3 size: 16 residues. The CDR3 here is CASSVVGGRATGELFF. CDR3 bases: TGTGCCAGCAGCGTAGTCGGCGGGAGGGCCACCGGGGAGCTGTTTTTT.

The V call is TRBV4-3, the J call TRBJ1-1; a possible D gene is TRBD1 (5 bases). The germline V gene has CDR1 LGHNA and CDR2 YSLEER. The CDR3 contains 15 residues. Between the trimmed V and J ends, which lost 3 bases and 4 bases, there was a span of 15 bases. The DNA of the CDR3 is TGCGCCAGCAGCCAGGGCAGCAGGGTGGGCACTGAAGCTTTCTTT. Protein: CASSQGSRVGTEAFF.

V is TRBV27 and J is TRBJ2-5; D possibly corresponds to TRBD2 (6 bases). Looked up from germline, CDR1 is MNHEY and CDR2 is SMNVEV (reference sequence). The CDR3 is made up of 14 amino acids. V was trimmed by 5 bases and J by 5 bases, leaving 15 bases between them. The CDR3 nucleotides read TGTGCCAGCAGTAGGTCGGGGGTCCAGGAGACCCAGTACTTC. It specifies CASSRSGVQETQYF.

This chain uses TRBV7-9 with TRBJ2-1, with TRBD2 matching over 10 bases. The CDR3 consists of 14 residues. V lost 5 bases and J lost 14; bases outside the gene matches: 12. CDR1 and CDR2 from the germline V gene are SEHNR and FQNEAQ (reference sequence). CDR3: CASSERSGRASEFF. The CDR3 nucleotides read TGTGCCAGCAGCGAAAGGAGCGGGAGGGCTTCGGAGTTCTTC.

A single count supports this clone. The chain is built from TRBV13 and TRBJ1-5; D might be TRBD1 (6 bases). Germline loops: CDR1 PRHDT, CDR2 FYEKMQ (reference sequence). Trimming removed 5 bases from V and 9 bases from J, with 23 bases in between. The CDR3 runs to 16 residues. CDR3 region: CASSTGGQGGIGPQHF. CDR3 DNA sequence: TGTGCCAGCAGCACGGGGGGGCAAGGTGGTATAGGGCCCCAGCATTTT.

The CDR3 region is CASSGGGMQETQYF. The DNA for the CDR3 is TGTGCCAGCAGCGGCGGCGGGATGCAAGAGACCCAGTACTTC. The rearrangement uses TRBV12-1 and TRBJ2-5; the table assigns TRBD2, which was not confirmed against the DNA. TRBV12-1 corresponds to a pseudogene. The CDR3 has 14 residues.

The chain recombines TRBV7-9 with TRBJ2-1, with 11 bases matching TRBD1. Germline lookup yields CDR1 SEHNR and CDR2 FQNEAQ (reference sequence). With V trimmed by 5 bases and J by 4 bases, 10 bases remained unmatched. The CDR3 spans 17 residues. The CDR3 loop reads CASSPDRGLFAYNEQFF. In DNA form, the CDR3 reads TGTGCCAGCAGCCCGGACAGGGGGCTCTTCGCGTACAATGAGCAGTTCTTC.

The gene calls are TRBV5-1 and TRBJ2-1, with D possibly TRBD2 on 6 matching bases. Looked up from germline, CDR1 is SGHRS and CDR2 is YFSETQ. The CDR3 contains 16 residues. V was clipped by 4 bases and J by 3 bases, with 17 bases between them. CDR3 residues: CASSPGVPQFYNEQFF. CDR3 DNA sequence: TGCGCCAGCAGCCCGGGGGTGCCCCAGTTCTACAATGAGCAGTTCTTC.

The chain employs TRBV14 and TRBJ2-3, with 14 bases matching TRBD2. Per germline, CDR1 SGHDN and CDR2 FVKESK. The CDR3 spans 18 residues. Trimming removed 4 bases from V and 4 bases from J; junction bases left unmatched: 10. The CDR3 nucleotides read TGTGCCAGCAGCCCGGGGACTAGCGGGAGTCCCTTCTCAGATACGCAGTATTTT. Amino acid sequence: CASSPGTSGSPFSDTQYF.

The rearrangement uses TRBV4-3 and TRBJ2-6; possible D gene TRBD2, 6 bases. V shed 2 bases and J shed 1 base, with 9 bases lying between them. CDR1 and CDR2 from the germline V gene are LGHNA and YSLEER. This CDR3 spans 16 amino acids. The CDR3 nucleotides are TGCGCCAGCAGCCAAATTGGGGGGTCTGGGGCCAACGTCCTGACTTTC. Its protein product is CASSQIGGSGANVLTF.

The rearrangement joins TRBV28 to TRBJ2-7; 11 nucleotides match TRBD2. Germline CDR1 and CDR2: MDHEN and SYDVKM. Trimming cost V 7 bases and J 7 bases; bases outside gene matches: 6. The CDR3 is 13 residues long. For the CDR3, the DNA is TGTGCCAGCACGACTAGCGGGACTCGGGAGCAGTACTTC. It yields the protein CASTTSGTREQYF.

The chain combines TRBV5-6 with TRBJ2-7; perhaps TRBD2 as D (7 bases). Germline CDR1 is SGHDT and CDR2 is YYEEEE. Trimming shortened V by 4 bases and J by 3 bases, and 14 bases separated the two germline ends. The length of the CDR3 is 14 residues. The CDR3 DNA is TGTGCCAGCAGCCAGGGTAGGGGGGGCTACGAGCAGTACTTC. Translating it yields CASSQGRGGYEQYF.

The CDR3 DNA reads TGTGCCAGCAGCCAAGAGAAGCGGGGTCTAGCCAAAAACATTCAGTACTTC. Amino acids: CASSQEKRGLAKNIQYF. The chain has TRBV4-2 and TRBJ2-4, with 7 nucleotides matching TRBD2. J lost 0 bases, V lost 0 bases, and 5 bases had no gene match. Germline assignment: CDR1 LGHNA and CDR2 YNFKEQ. This CDR3 contains 17 residues.

A remark on this clone: A read error may produce the germline difference seen at one junction end. The chain combines TRBV4-1 with TRBJ2-7, with D unclear. This CDR3 has 12 amino acids. Germline assignment: CDR1 MGHRA and CDR2 YSYEKL. The CDR3 DNA follows: TGCGCCAGCAGCCAAGAAGGAGCCGAGCAATACTTC. It translates to CASSQEGAEQYF.

The rearrangement uses TRBV7-8 and TRBJ2-7, with 10 bases identical to TRBD2. V trimming: 5 bases; J trimming: 2 bases; junction bases outside the gene matches: 6. The CDR3 contains 15 residues. CDR1 and CDR2 from the germline V gene are SGHVS and FQNEAQ. CDR3 sequence reads: CASSPRTSGPYEQYF. CDR3 sequence (DNA): TGTGCCAGCAGCCCGCGGACTAGCGGTCCCTACGAGCAGTACTTC.

This clone has just a few counts. The V call is TRBV19, the J call TRBJ1-5; possible D gene TRBD1, 6 bases. Germline V CDR1 and CDR2: LNHDA, SQIVND (reference sequence). Trimming took 6 bases from V and 0 from J, leaving 9 bases between them. The CDR3 loop spans 14 amino acids. The CDR3 sequence is CASRQGVSNQPQHF. The CDR3 DNA reads TGTGCCAGTAGACAGGGAGTTAGCAATCAGCCCCAGCATTTT. Together with reference TRBV19 and TRBJ1-5, the CDR3 gives the full variable domain: DGGITQSPKYLFRKEGQNVTLSCEQNLNHDAMYWYRQDPGQGLRLIYYSQIVNDFQKGDIAEGYSVSREKKESFPLTVTSAQKNPTAFYLCASRQGVSNQPQHFGDGTRLSIL.

The rearrangement uses TRBV5-1 and TRBJ2-1, with 13 positions matching TRBD2. V gave up 5 bases and J gave up 5 bases; unmatched junction bases: 7. Looked up from germline, CDR1 is SGHRS and CDR2 is YFSETQ. The CDR3 contains 16 residues. CDR3 region: CASSRGLAGVDNEQFF. DNA of the CDR3: TGCGCCAGCAGTCGCGGACTAGCGGGAGTCGACAATGAGCAGTTCTTC.